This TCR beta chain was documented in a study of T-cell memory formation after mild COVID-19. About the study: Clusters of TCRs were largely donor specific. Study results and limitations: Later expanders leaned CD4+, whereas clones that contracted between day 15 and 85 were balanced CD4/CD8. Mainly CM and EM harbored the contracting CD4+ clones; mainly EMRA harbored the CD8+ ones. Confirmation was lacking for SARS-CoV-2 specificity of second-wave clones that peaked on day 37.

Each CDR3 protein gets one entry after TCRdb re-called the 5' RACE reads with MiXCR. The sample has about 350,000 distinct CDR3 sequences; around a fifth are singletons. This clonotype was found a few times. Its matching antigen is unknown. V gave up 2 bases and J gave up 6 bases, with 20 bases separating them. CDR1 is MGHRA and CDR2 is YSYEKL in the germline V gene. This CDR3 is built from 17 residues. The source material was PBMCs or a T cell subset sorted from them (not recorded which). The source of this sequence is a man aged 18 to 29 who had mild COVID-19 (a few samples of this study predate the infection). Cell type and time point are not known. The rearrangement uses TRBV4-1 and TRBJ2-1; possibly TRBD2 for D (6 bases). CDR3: CASSQKTGLKTSNEQFF. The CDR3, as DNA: TGCGCCAGCAGCCAAAAGACGGGACTCAAGACTAGCAATGAGCAGTTCTTC.